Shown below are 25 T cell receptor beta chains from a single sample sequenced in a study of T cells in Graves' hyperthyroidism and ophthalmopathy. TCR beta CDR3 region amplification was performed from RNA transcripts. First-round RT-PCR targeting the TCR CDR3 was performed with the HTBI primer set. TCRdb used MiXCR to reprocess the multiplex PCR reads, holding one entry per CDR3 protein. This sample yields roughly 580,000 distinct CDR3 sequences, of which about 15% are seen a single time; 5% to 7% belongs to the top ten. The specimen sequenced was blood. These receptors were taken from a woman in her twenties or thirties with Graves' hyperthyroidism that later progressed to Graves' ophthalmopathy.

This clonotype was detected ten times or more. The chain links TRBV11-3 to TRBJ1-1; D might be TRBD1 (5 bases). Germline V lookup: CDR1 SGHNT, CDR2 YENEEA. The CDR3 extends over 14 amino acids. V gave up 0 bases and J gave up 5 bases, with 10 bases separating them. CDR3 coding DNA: TGTGCCAGCAGCTTAGATGCGGGGGAAACTGAAGCTTTCTTT. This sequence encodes CASSLDAGETEAFF.

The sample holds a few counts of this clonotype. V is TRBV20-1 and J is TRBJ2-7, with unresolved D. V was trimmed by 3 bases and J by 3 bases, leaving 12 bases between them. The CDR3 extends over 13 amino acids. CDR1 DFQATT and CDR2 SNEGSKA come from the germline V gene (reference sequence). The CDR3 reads CSASDPNNYEQYF. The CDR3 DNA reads TGCAGTGCTAGCGACCCGAACAACTACGAGCAGTACTTC.

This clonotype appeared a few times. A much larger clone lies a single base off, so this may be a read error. In nucleotides, the CDR3 is TGTGCCAGCAGCCCGGGACAGGGGTTCAATGAGCAGTTCTTC. The encoded protein is CASSPGQGFNEQFF. J is TRBJ2-1 and V is TRBV7-2; 10 bases match TRBD1. The V segment lost 5 bases and the J segment 6 bases; nucleotides outside the gene matches: 4. The CDR3 is 14 residues long. Looked up from germline, CDR1 is SGHTA and CDR2 is FQGNSA.

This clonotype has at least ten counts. The CDR3 DNA reads TGTGCCAGCTCGACCAGGGACAGAGGCTTGTCGACCGGTGAAGAAGCTTTCTTT. It encodes CASSTRDRGLSTGEEAFF. The chain employs TRBV19 and TRBJ1-1; 7 bases map to TRBD1. V was clipped by 9 bases and J by 8 bases; unmatched bases: 27. This CDR3 spans 18 amino acids. Germline CDR1 LNHDA, CDR2 SQIVND (reference sequence).

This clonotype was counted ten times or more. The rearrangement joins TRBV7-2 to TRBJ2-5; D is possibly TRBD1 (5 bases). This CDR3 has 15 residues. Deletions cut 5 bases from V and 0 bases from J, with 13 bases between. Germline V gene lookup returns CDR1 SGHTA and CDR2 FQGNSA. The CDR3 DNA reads TGTGCCAGCAGCGTAGGGGCCAGGTACCAAGAGACCCAGTACTTC. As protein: CASSVGARYQETQYF.

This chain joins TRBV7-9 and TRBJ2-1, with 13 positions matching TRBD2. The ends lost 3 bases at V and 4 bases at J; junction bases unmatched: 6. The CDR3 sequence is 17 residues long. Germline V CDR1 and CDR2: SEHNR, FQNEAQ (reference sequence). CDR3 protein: CASSFNRLAGGYNEQFF. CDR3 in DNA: TGTGCCAGCAGCTTTAATAGACTAGCGGGAGGTTACAATGAGCAGTTCTTC.

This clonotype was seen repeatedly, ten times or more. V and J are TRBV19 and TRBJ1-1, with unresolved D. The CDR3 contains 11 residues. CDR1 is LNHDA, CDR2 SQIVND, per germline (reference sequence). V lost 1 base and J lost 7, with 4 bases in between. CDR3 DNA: TGTGCCAGTAGTATAGCGCGTGAAGCTTTCTTT. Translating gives CASSIAREAFF.

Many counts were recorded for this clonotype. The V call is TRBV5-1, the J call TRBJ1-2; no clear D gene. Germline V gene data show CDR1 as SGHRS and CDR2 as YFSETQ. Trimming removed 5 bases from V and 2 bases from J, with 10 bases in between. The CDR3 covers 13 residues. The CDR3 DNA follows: TGCGCCAGCAGAGTATTAGAGAACTATGGCTACACCTTC. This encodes CASRVLENYGYTF.

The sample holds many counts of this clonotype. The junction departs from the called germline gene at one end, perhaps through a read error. Written as DNA, the CDR3 is TGTGCCAGCAGTTTCTTACAAGAGACCCAGTACTTC. Translated, it gives CASSFLQETQYF. The rearrangement links TRBV5-1 to TRBJ2-5, with D unresolved. The CDR3 length is 12 residues. The germline gives CDR1 SGHRS, CDR2 YFSETQ.

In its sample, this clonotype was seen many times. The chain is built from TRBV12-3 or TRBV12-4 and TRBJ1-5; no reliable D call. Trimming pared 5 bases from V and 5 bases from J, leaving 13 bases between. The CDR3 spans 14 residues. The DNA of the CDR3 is TGTGCCAGCAGTCCCCAGACCCTGGATCAGCCCCAGCATTTT. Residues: CASSPQTLDQPQHF.

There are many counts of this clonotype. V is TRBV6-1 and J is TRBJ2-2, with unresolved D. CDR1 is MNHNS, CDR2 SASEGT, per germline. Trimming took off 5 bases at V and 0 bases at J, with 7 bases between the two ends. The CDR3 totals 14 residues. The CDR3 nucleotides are TGTGCCAGCAGTTATAGGGCGAACACCGGGGAGCTGTTTTTT. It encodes CASSYRANTGELFF.

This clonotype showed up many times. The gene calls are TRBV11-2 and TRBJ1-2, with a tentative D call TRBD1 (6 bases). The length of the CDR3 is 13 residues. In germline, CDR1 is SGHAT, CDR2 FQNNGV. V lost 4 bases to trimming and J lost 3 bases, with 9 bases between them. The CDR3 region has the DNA TGTGCCAGCAGCTCCAGACAGGACTATGGCTACACCTTC. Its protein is CASSSRQDYGYTF.

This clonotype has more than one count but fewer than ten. The CDR3 loop is CASRRGDRDYGYTF. The CDR3 coding sequence is TGTGCCAGCAGACGAGGGGACAGGGACTATGGCTACACCTTC. V is TRBV7-9 and J is TRBJ1-2; 9 bases match TRBD1. The length of the CDR3 is 14 residues. Germline CDR1 is SEHNR and CDR2 is FQNEAQ (reference sequence). V gave up 6 bases and J gave up 3 bases; unmatched junction bases: 5.

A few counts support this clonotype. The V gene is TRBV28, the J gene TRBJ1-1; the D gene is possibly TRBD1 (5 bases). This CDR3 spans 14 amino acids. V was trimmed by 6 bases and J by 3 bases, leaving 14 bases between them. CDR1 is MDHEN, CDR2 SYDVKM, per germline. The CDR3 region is CASRGWGGYTEAFF. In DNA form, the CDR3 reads TGTGCCAGCAGGGGGTGGGGGGGATACACTGAAGCTTTCTTT.

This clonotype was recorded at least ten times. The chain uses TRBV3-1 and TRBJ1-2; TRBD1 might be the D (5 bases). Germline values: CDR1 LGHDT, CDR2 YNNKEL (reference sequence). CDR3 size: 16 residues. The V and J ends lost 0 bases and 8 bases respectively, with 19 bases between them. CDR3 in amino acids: CASSQELSRVGQGYTF. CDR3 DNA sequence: TGTGCCAGCAGCCAAGAACTCTCCAGGGTAGGGCAAGGCTACACCTTC. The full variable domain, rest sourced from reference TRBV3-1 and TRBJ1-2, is DTAVSQTPKYLVTQMGNDKSIKCEQNLGHDTMYWYKQDSKKFLKIMFSYNNKELIINETVPNRFSPKSPDKAHLNLHINSLELGDSAVYFCASSQELSRVGQGYTFGSGTRLTVV.

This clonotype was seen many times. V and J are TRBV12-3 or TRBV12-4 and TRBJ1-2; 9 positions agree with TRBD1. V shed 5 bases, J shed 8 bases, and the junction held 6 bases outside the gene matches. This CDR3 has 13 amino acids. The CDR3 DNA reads TGTGCCAGCAGTCCCGGACAGGGGAACGGCTACACCTTC. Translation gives CASSPGQGNGYTF.

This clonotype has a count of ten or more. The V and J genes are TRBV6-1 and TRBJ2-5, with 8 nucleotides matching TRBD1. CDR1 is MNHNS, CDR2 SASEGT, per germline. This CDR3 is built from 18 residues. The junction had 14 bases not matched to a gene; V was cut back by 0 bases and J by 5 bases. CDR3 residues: CASSEAPVTDRVGETQYF. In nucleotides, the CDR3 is TGTGCCAGCAGTGAAGCGCCGGTTACGGACAGGGTGGGGGAGACCCAGTACTTC.

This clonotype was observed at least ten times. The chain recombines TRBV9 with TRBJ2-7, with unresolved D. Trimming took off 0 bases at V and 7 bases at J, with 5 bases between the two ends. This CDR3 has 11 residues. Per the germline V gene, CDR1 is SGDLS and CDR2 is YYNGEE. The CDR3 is CASSVGGEQYF. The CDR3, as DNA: TGTGCCAGCAGCGTAGGAGGAGAGCAGTACTTC.

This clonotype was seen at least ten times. The CDR3 coding sequence is TGTGCCAGTAACAGGGATTTCGCTTCTACCTCCTACAATGAGCAGTTCTTC. This encodes CASNRDFASTSYNEQFF. The chain uses TRBV28 and TRBJ2-1; D is possibly TRBD1 (6 bases). Looked up from germline, CDR1 is MDHEN and CDR2 is SYDVKM. The CDR3 is 17 residues long. V was trimmed by 9 bases and J by 0 bases, leaving 21 bases between them.

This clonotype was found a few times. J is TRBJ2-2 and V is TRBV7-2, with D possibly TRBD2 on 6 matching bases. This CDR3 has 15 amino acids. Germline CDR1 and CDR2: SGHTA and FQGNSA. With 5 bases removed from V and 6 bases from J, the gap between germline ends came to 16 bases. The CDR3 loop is CASSRGAPKSGELFF. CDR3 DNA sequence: TGTGCCAGCAGCCGCGGGGCCCCCAAGTCCGGGGAGCTGTTTTTT.

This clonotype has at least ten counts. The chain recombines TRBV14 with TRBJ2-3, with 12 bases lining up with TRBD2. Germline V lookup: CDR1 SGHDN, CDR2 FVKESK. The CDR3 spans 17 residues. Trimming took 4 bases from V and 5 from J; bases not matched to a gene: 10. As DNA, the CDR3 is TGTGCCAGCAGCCCTTTGAATGCGGGACTAGCGGGAGATACGCAGTATTTT. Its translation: CASSPLNAGLAGDTQYF. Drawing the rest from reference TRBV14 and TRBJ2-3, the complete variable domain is EAGVTQFPSHSVIEKGQTVTLRCDPISGHDNLYWYRRVMGKEIKFLLHFVKESKQDESGMPNNRFLAERTGGTYSTLKVQPAELEDSGVYFCASSPLNAGLAGDTQYFGPGTRLTVL.

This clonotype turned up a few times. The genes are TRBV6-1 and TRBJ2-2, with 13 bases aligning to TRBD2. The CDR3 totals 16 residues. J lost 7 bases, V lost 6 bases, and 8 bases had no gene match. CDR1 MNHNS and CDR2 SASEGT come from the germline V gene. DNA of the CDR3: TGTGCCAGCAGAACGGGACTAGCGGGAAAGGGCGGGGAGCTGTTTTTT. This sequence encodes CASRTGLAGKGGELFF.

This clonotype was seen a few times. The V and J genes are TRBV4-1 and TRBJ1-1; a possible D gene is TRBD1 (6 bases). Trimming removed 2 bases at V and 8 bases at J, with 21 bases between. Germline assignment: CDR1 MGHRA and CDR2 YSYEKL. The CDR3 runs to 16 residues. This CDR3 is CASSQYQRGGSGEAFF. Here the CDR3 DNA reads TGCGCCAGCAGCCAATACCAGAGGGGGGGTTCTGGCGAAGCTTTCTTT.

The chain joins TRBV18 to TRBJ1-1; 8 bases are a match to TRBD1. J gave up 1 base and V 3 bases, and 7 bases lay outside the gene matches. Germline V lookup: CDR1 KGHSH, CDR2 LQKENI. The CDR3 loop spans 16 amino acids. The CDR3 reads CASSPRDRGSNTEAFF. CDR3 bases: TGTGCCAGCTCACCCCGAGACAGGGGTTCGAACACTGAAGCTTTCTTT.

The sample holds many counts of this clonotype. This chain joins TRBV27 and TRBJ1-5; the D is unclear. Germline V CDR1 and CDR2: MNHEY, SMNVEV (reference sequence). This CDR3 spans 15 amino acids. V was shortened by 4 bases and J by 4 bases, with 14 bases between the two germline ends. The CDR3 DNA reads TGTGCCAGCAGTTCCGCTCTCGAAGGAAATCAGCCCCAGCATTTT. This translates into CASSSALEGNQPQHF.